This TCR beta chain came from a study of early T cells in non-severe SARS-CoV-2 infection. The overall study: Chains were not paired, and sequencing was done on bulk RNA from unsorted whole blood.

This clonotype was found a few times. Its target is not known. Study-wide results and limits: VDJdb matching favored anti-spike CD8 responses, missing private and CD4 specificities.

Attachment of unique molecular identifiers to individual cDNA molecules was performed. TCRdb re-called the 5' RACE reads through MiXCR, storing one row per CDR3 protein. The top ten clones hold 5% to 6.5% of a sample with about 46,000 distinct CDR3 sequences, 9.4% of them seen once. The germline CDR1 and CDR2 sequences are SGHTA and FQGTGA. Trimming shortened V by 2 bases and J by 2 bases, and 9 bases separated the two germline ends. CDR3 size: 14 residues. The clonotype was recovered from an adult who was a healthcare worker with PCR-confirmed SARS-CoV-2 infection or an uninfected control (not recorded which). The sample here was whole blood, taken at baseline. The chain links TRBV7-3 to TRBJ2-5; tentative D call: TRBD1 (6 bases). The CDR3 region is CASSLVGGQETQYF. In DNA form, the CDR3 reads TGTGCCAGCAGCTTAGTAGGGGGACAAGAGACCCAGTACTTC.